This entry features one TCR beta chain sequence. The antigen is not known. Germline trimming cut 8 bases from V and 1 base from J; bases unmatched to any gene: 2. Germline CDR1 is GTSNPN and CDR2 is SVGIG (reference sequence). The CDR3 totals 12 residues. This entry comes from a study of shared clonotypes between healthy human individuals. Findings and caveats of the study: With a handful of donors compared, approximately 5% of naive CD4 clonotypes were shared.

The protocol was immunoSEQ multiplex PCR, while the TCRdb copy is restricted to in-frame clones and leaves out a portion. The sample has 2 million to 2.5 million clones; around 95% are singletons. Researchers partitioned CD4+ cells into CD45RA+ naive and CD45RA-negative memory subsets. This chain links TRBV30 with TRBJ1-5, with 7 bases matching TRBD1. Input material: naive CD4+ T cells sorted from blood. Subset reported: CD45RA+ positively selected. This receptor was obtained from a man aged 18 to 29 in good health. The CDR3 coding sequence is TGTGCCCAGGGGGAAAGCAATCAGCCCCAGCATTTT. Encoded protein: CAQGESNQPQHF. Supplemented by reference TRBV30 and TRBJ1-5, the full variable domain reads SQTIHQWPATLVQPVGSPLSLECTVEGTSNPNLYWYRQAAGRGLQLLFYSVGIGQISSEVPQNLSASRPQDRQFILSSKKLLLSDSGFYLCAQGESNQPQHFGDGTRLSIL.